Sequencing of this T cell receptor beta chain was carried out in a study of shared clonotypes between healthy human individuals. An assay was performed, and its level was deep. Profiling relied on immunoSEQ multiplex PCR, and the TCRdb table lists in-frame clones only, not all of them. The sample records approximately 1.9 million clones, approximately 92% being singletons. Study-wide findings and caveats: Naive CD4 clonotypes were shared across several donors at around 5.4%. The study sampled only blood, and tissue repertoires likely differ. Compared with memory subsets, naive subsets generally had larger estimated richness.

In regard to this clone: Its matching antigen is unknown.

Cells designated naive CD8 were CD45RO-negative and were positively selected for CCR7, with terminally differentiated effector memory CD45RA+ cells excluded. This sequence originates from a man in his late teens or twenties in good health. Some clones in this sample may be carry-over from other donors' samples. Sequencing was performed on naive CD8+ T cells from PBMCs.

CDR3 bases: TGTGCCTGGATTGGACACTTCTATAATTCACCCCTCCACTTT. It specifies CAWIGHFYNSPLHF. The chain joins TRBV30 to TRBJ1-6; TRBD1 is a possible D gene (5 bases). V shed 4 bases and J shed 3 bases, with 10 bases lying between them. The CDR3 covers 14 residues. Germline V gene lookup returns CDR1 GTSNPN and CDR2 SVGIG (reference sequence).